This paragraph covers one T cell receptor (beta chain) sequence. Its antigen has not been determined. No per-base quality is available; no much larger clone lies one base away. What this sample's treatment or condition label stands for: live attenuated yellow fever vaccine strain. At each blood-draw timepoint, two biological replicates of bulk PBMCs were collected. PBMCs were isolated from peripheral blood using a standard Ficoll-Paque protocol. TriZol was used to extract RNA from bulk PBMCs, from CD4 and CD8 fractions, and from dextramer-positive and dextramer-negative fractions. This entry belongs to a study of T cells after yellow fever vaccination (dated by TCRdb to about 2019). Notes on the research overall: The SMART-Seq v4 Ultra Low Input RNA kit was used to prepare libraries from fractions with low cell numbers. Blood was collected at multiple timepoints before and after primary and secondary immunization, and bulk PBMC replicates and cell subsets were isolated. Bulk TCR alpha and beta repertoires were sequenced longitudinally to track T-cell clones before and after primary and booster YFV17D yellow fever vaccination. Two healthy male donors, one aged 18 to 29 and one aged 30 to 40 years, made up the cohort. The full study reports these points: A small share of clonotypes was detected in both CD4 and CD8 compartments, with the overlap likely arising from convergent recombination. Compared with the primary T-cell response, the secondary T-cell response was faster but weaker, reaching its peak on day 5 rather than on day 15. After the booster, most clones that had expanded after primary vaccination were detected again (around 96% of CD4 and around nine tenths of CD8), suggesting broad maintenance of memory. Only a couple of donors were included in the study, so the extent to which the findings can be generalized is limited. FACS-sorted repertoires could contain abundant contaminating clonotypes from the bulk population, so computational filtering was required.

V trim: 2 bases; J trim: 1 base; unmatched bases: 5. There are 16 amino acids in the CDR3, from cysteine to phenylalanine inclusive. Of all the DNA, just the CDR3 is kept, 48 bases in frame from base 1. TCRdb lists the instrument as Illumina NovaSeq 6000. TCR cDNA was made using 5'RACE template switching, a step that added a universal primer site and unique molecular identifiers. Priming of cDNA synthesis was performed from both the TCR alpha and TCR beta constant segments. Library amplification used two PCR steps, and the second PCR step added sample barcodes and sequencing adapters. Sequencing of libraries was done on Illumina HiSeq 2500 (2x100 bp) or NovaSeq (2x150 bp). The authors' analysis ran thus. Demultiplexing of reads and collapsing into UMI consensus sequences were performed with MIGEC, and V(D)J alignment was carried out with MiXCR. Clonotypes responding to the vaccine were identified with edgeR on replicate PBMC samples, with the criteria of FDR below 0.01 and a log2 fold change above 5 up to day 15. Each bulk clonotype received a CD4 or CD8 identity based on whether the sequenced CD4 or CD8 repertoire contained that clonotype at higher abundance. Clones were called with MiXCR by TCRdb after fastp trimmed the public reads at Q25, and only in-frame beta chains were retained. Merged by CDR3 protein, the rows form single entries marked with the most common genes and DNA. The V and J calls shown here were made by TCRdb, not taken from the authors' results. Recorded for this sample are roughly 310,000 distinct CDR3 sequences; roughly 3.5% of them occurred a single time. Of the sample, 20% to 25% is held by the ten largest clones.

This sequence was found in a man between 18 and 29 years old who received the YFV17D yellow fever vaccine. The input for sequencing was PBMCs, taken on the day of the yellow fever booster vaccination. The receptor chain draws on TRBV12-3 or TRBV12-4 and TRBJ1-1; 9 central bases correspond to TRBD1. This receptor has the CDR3 CASSLSPGQGNTEAFF. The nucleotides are TGTGCCAGCAGTTTAAGCCCGGGACAGGGGAACACTGAAGCTTTCTTT.